Each of the 22 T cell receptor beta chains below was sequenced from the same sample in a study of cytomegalovirus exposure and HLA in healthy donors (dated by TCRdb to 2017 to 2019). Libraries were built with the immunoSEQ multiplex PCR assay. A mixture of 60 forward primers for TCR Vbeta segments and 13 reverse primers for TCR Jbeta segments was used in the multiplex PCR. TCRdb's version of the immuneACCESS table is confined to in-frame rearrangements and falls short of the full clone set. An unresolved V gene accounts for under half of the shortfall where checked; the remainder is of unknown origin. For this sample there are fewer than 30,000 clones; 50% to 75% appear just once. The ten most abundant clones make up 35% to 50% of the sample. Sequencing was done on a sample of PBMCs. These TCRs come from a male donor in good health and CMV-seropositive.

The gene calls are TRBV5-1 and TRBJ2-5, with unresolved D. The CDR3 is 15 residues long. Trimming stripped 4 bases from V and 5 bases from J, with 18 bases between. CDR1 and CDR2 from the germline V gene are SGHRS and YFSETQ. CDR3 in amino acids: CASSPMTATGETQYF. The CDR3 DNA reads as TGCGCCAGCAGCCCTATGACTGCGACCGGGGAGACCCAGTACTTC.

The chain is built from TRBV18 and TRBJ1-1; D gene ambiguous. The CDR3 runs to 12 residues. Germline V gives CDR1 KGHSH, CDR2 LQKENI. V lost 2 bases and J lost 7, with 8 bases in between. Written as DNA, the CDR3 is TGTGCCAGCTCACCAGGGCGCCTTGAAGCTTTCTTT. Translated, it gives CASSPGRLEAFF.

This clone turned up a few times. The chain joins TRBV15 to TRBJ1-4, with 7 bases fitting TRBD1. CDR1 is LNHNV and CDR2 is YYDKDF in the germline V gene (reference sequence). V lost 8 bases, J lost 4 bases, and 4 bases stayed unmatched. This CDR3 has 13 residues. This chain's CDR3 is CATAGGINEKLFF. DNA for the CDR3: TGTGCCACCGCAGGGGGAATTAATGAAAAACTGTTTTTT. Filled out from reference TRBV15 and TRBJ1-4, the complete variable domain reads DAMVIQNPRYQVTQFGKPVTLSCSQTLNHNVMYWYQQKSSQAPKLLFHYYDKDFNNEADTPDNFQSRRPNTSFCFLDIRSPGLGDTAMYLCATAGGINEKLFFGSGTQLSVL.

This clone was counted between two and nine times. The chain links TRBV6-5 to TRBJ2-2; D may be TRBD2 (6 bases). Germline V CDR1 and CDR2: MNHEY, SVGAGI. The CDR3 has 16 residues. Between the trimmed V and J ends, which lost 2 bases and 3 bases, there was a span of 13 bases. CDR3 loop: CASSYLRPGDTGELFF. CDR3 DNA sequence: TGTGCCAGCAGTTACCTTAGGCCGGGGGACACCGGGGAGCTGTTTTTT.

V is TRBV28 and J is TRBJ1-2; D gene unclear. The CDR3 consists of 11 residues. The V end was cut by 4 bases, the J end by 7 bases, with 7 bases between. CDR1 and CDR2 from the germline V gene are MDHEN and SYDVKM. CDR3 sequence reads: CASSSGSGYTF. In DNA form, the CDR3 reads TGTGCCAGCAGTTCTGGTAGTGGCTACACCTTC.

This rearrangement joins TRBV6-5 to TRBJ1-5; maybe TRBD1 (5 bases). The V gene lost 2 bases and the J gene lost 7 bases, with 12 bases spanning the gap. The germline V gene has CDR1 MNHEY and CDR2 SVGAGI. The CDR3 has 14 amino acids. The CDR3, as DNA: TGTGCCAGCAGTTACCGGGGAGGGGAGCAGCCCCAGCATTTT. It translates to CASSYRGGEQPQHF.

The chain joins TRBV5-1 to TRBJ1-2; 11 bases agree with TRBD1. The CDR3 is 12 residues long. V dropped 7 bases and J dropped 4; count of bases not matched to a gene: 0. Germline CDR1 SGHRS, CDR2 YFSETQ. The CDR3 DNA reads as TGCGCCAGCGGGACAGGGGGCTATGGCTACACCTTC. Encoded protein: CASGTGGYGYTF. The full variable domain, completed using reference TRBV5-1 and TRBJ1-2, is KAGVTQTPRYLIKTRGQQVTLSCSPISGHRSVSWYQQTPGQGLQFLFEYFSETQRNKGNFPGRFSGRQFSNSRSEMNVSTLELGDSALYLCASGTGGYGYTFGSGTRLTVV.

As regards this clone: A single base is all that separates this from a far larger clone, so a read error is likely. V gene TRBV28 combines with J gene TRBJ2-5, with 10 positions matching TRBD1. Germline trimming cut 4 bases from V and 4 bases from J; bases unmatched to any gene: 12. The CDR3 is 17 amino acids. Germline CDR1 reads MDHEN; CDR2 reads SYDVKM. The CDR3 sequence is CASSSGTGVGGPETQYF. The CDR3 DNA reads as TGTGCCAGCAGTTCCGGGACAGGGGTAGGGGGCCCAGAGACCCAGTACTTC.

The chain is built from TRBV13 and TRBJ1-2, with 9 bases identical to TRBD1. The CDR3 runs to 16 residues. The junction had 7 bases not matched to a gene; V was cut back by 1 base and J by 4 bases. In germline, CDR1 is PRHDT, CDR2 FYEKMQ (reference sequence). CDR3 DNA sequence: TGTGCCAGCAGCTTAGCTCGGACAGGGGTTGGCTATGGCTACACCTTC. It translates to CASSLARTGVGYGYTF.

This clone was detected only a few times. This sequence joins TRBV7-9 and TRBJ2-7; D possibly corresponds to TRBD1 (6 bases). The V gene lost 2 bases and the J gene lost 9 bases, with 17 bases spanning the gap. The germline CDR1 and CDR2 sequences are SEHNR and FQNEAQ (reference sequence). This CDR3 region has 14 residues. CDR3 DNA: TGTGCCAGCAGCTTATCATCTACAGGGCAGCGGCAGTACTTC. It translates to CASSLSSTGQRQYF.

This clone came up a few times. The chain combines TRBV20-1 with TRBJ1-1; possible D gene TRBD1, 5 bases. The CDR3 has 11 residues. The germline CDR1 and CDR2 sequences are DFQATT and SNEGSKA (reference sequence). Deletions cut 6 bases from V and 8 bases from J, with 13 bases between. In DNA, the CDR3 is TGCAGTGCGTATCGACGGGGGGAAGCTTTCTTT. It specifies CSAYRRGEAFF.

This clone was counted only a few times. The V gene is TRBV18, the J gene TRBJ1-4; D call uncertain. Germline lookup yields CDR1 KGHSH and CDR2 LQKENI. Trimming removed 3 bases at V and 4 bases at J, with 9 bases between. CDR3 length: 14 amino acids. The CDR3: CASSPWELNEKLFF. CDR3 coding DNA: TGTGCCAGCTCACCCTGGGAGCTTAATGAAAAACTGTTTTTT.

The genes are TRBV29-1 and TRBJ2-7; D remains unclear. Trimming cost V 4 bases and J 0 bases, with 10 bases left between them. CDR1 SQVTM and CDR2 ANQGSEA come from the germline V gene. The CDR3 runs to 13 residues. Written as DNA, the CDR3 is TGCAGCGTTGTACTTTCGAGCTCCTACGAGCAGTACTTC. Amino acid sequence: CSVVLSSSYEQYF.

The chain carries TRBV5-4 and TRBJ2-1; maybe TRBD2 (6 bases). Germline-derived CDR1 and CDR2 are SGHNT and YYREEE (reference sequence). The CDR3 totals 15 residues. Trimming shortened V by 4 bases and J by 0 bases, and 11 bases separated the two germline ends. The CDR3 DNA sequence: TGTGCCAGCAGCCCCGGGGGAACCTCCTACAATGAGCAGTTCTTC. Translation: CASSPGGTSYNEQFF.

The chain has TRBV19 and TRBJ1-2; no clear D gene. Per germline, CDR1 LNHDA and CDR2 SQIVND (reference sequence). The CDR3 runs to 14 residues. Trimming cost V 4 bases and J 1 base, with 10 bases left between them. CDR3 DNA sequence: TGTGCCAGTAGTAGTCAGATCGATAACTATGGCTACACCTTC. Translating it yields CASSSQIDNYGYTF.

This clone has a handful of counts. Other DNA sequences in the sample encode the same CDR3. The genes are TRBV6-5 and TRBJ1-1, with a possible D match to TRBD1 (6 bases). CDR3 length: 15 residues. V lost 0 bases and J 2 bases, leaving 10 bases between the germline ends. Germline CDR1 MNHEY, CDR2 SVGAGI. The CDR3 protein is CASSYSNRVNTEAFF. CDR3 bases: TGTGCCAGCAGTTACTCAAACAGGGTAAACACTGAAGCTTTCTTT.

The chain joins TRBV29-1 to TRBJ1-5; 10 bases line up with TRBD1. CDR3 length: 15 amino acids. V was pared by 6 bases and J by 7 bases, with 12 bases of the junction left unmatched. CDR1 SQVTM and CDR2 ANQGSEA come from the germline V gene. In nucleotides, the CDR3 is TGCAGCGTCGGCCGGGACAGGGGAGAAAGGCAGCCCCAGCATTTT. This codes for CSVGRDRGERQPQHF.

The chain has TRBV5-1 and TRBJ1-1; weak D call: TRBD1 (5 bases). The CDR3 totals 15 residues. The V and J ends lost 0 bases and 0 bases respectively, with 9 bases between them. Germline V gene sequence: CDR1 SGHRS, CDR2 YFSETQ. The CDR3 region is CASSLEAGLNTEAFF. The CDR3 DNA follows: TGCGCCAGCAGCTTGGAGGCAGGGCTGAACACTGAAGCTTTCTTT.

The chain uses TRBV14 and TRBJ1-2, with 7 bases identical to TRBD1. Trimming cost V 0 bases and J 8 bases; bases outside gene matches: 3. Germline V CDR1 and CDR2: SGHDN, FVKESK. There are 13 residues in the CDR3. CDR3 protein: CASSQDLGQGYTF. The CDR3 DNA reads as TGTGCCAGCAGCCAAGATCTGGGACAGGGCTACACCTTC.

J is TRBJ1-1 and V is TRBV28, with D perhaps matching TRBD1 (6 bases). With 7 bases removed from V and 0 bases from J, the gap between germline ends came to 12 bases. This CDR3 spans 14 amino acids. In germline, CDR1 is MDHEN, CDR2 SYDVKM. CDR3 bases: TGTGCCAGCATCCTCGGACAGATGAACACTGAAGCTTTCTTT. Its translation is CASILGQMNTEAFF.

This chain links TRBV5-1 with TRBJ2-1; 8 bases fit TRBD1. Germline trimming cut 4 bases from V and 4 bases from J; bases unmatched to any gene: 7. Germline V gives CDR1 SGHRS, CDR2 YFSETQ. There are 15 residues in the CDR3. The CDR3 coding sequence is TGCGCCAGCAGCAGCTCCGGGACAGGATACAATGAGCAGTTCTTC. Translated: CASSSSGTGYNEQFF. Filled out from reference TRBV5-1 and TRBJ2-1, the complete variable domain reads KAGVTQTPRYLIKTRGQQVTLSCSPISGHRSVSWYQQTPGQGLQFLFEYFSETQRNKGNFPGRFSGRQFSNSRSEMNVSTLELGDSALYLCASSSSGTGYNEQFFGPGTRLTVL.

V gene TRBV5-1 combines with J gene TRBJ1-2, with D possibly matching TRBD1 (6 bases). The CDR3 sequence is 14 residues long. Germline V gene lookup returns CDR1 SGHRS and CDR2 YFSETQ. Trimming removed 6 bases from V and 7 bases from J, with 19 bases in between. CDR3 sequence (DNA): TGCGCCAGCACTGGACAGACGGCTATCGGTGGCTACACCTTC. It specifies CASTGQTAIGGYTF.